The 21 T cell receptor beta chains reported below all come from one sample, sequenced in a study of T cells in Graves' hyperthyroidism and ophthalmopathy. Using RNA transcripts as the source, TCR beta CDR3 regions were amplified. An initial round of RT-PCR targeting the TCR CDR3 relied on the HTBI primer set. TCRdb redid the calling of the multiplex PCR reads with MiXCR, one entry per CDR3 protein. The sample has a few hundred thousand distinct CDR3 sequences; over 12% are singletons. The source material was blood. The receptors come from a woman aged 45 to 65 with Graves' hyperthyroidism that later progressed to Graves' ophthalmopathy.

This clonotype turned up a few times. The rearrangement links TRBV11-2 to TRBJ2-1, with D uncertain. CDR1 is SGHAT, CDR2 FQNNGV, per germline. V was trimmed by 1 base and J by 2 bases, leaving 9 bases between them. This CDR3 has 15 residues. The CDR3 bases are TGTGCCAGCAGCTTAGGAGTAGGTCCCTACAATGAGCAGTTCTTC. As protein: CASSLGVGPYNEQFF.

This clonotype was found many times. The chain combines TRBV3-1 with TRBJ2-3, with no clear D. This CDR3 contains 12 residues. The germline CDR1 and CDR2 sequences are LGHDT and YNNKEL (reference sequence). The V end was cut by 2 bases, the J end by 6 bases, with 6 bases between. The CDR3 sequence is CASSQRSDTQYF. The DNA for the CDR3 is TGTGCCAGCAGCCAACGCTCCGATACGCAGTATTTT.

In its sample, this clonotype was seen many times. The chain uses TRBV7-3 and TRBJ2-1, with TRBD1 matching 8 bases. CDR3 length equals 13 residues. CDR1 is SGHTA and CDR2 is FQGTGA in the germline V gene. V was clipped by 3 bases and J by 10 bases; unmatched bases: 5. CDR3 bases: TGTGCCAGCAGCTTCGGACAGGGTAACGAGCAGTTCTTC. Residues: CASSFGQGNEQFF.

At least ten counts were recorded for this clonotype. The chain combines TRBV2 with TRBJ1-6; D is ambiguous. The V end lost 4 bases, the J end lost 7 bases, and 11 bases lay between the germline ends. The CDR3 has 14 amino acids. CDR1 is SNHLY and CDR2 is FYNNEI in the germline V gene. CDR3 DNA sequence: TGTGCCAGCAGTGTAGGAGAAGGGAATTCACCCCTCCACTTT. Protein: CASSVGEGNSPLHF.

This clonotype came up many times. V gene TRBV5-1 combines with J gene TRBJ2-5; D perhaps matches TRBD2 (6 bases). The CDR3 has 14 amino acids. The germline gives CDR1 SGHRS, CDR2 YFSETQ. V was shortened by 4 bases and J by 4 bases, with 14 bases between the two germline ends. The CDR3 bases are TGCGCCAGCAGCCCTCGACTAGGTGGAGAGACCCAGTACTTC. Its translation: CASSPRLGGETQYF.

In this sample, this clonotype turned up many times. The chain combines TRBV3-1 with TRBJ1-1; D uncertain. The germline gives CDR1 LGHDT, CDR2 YNNKEL (reference sequence). The CDR3 has 15 amino acids. V was pared by 0 bases and J by 3 bases, with 11 bases between. CDR3 protein: CASSQDSDIYTEAFF. The DNA of the CDR3 is TGTGCCAGCAGCCAAGACAGCGACATCTACACTGAAGCTTTCTTT. The whole variable domain, remainder taken from reference TRBV3-1 and TRBJ1-1, is DTAVSQTPKYLVTQMGNDKSIKCEQNLGHDTMYWYKQDSKKFLKIMFSYNNKELIINETVPNRFSPKSPDKAHLNLHINSLELGDSAVYFCASSQDSDIYTEAFFGQGTRLTVV.

This clonotype was counted ten times or more. V gene TRBV20-1 combines with J gene TRBJ2-5; 7 bases align to TRBD2. CDR1 and CDR2 (germline): DFQATT, SNEGSKA (reference sequence). V was clipped by 0 bases and J by 5 bases; unmatched bases: 12. The CDR3 is 16 residues long. CDR3 nucleotides: TGCAGTGCTAGAGATTGGAAGGGAGGGACTTCGGAGACCCAGTACTTC. It translates to CSARDWKGGTSETQYF.

This clonotype was detected a few times. This chain connects TRBV20-1 to TRBJ2-3, with 11 positions matching TRBD2. With 6 bases clipped from V and 5 bases from J, the junction kept 13 bases outside the gene matches. The CDR3 contains 16 residues. Germline CDR1 and CDR2: DFQATT and SNEGSKA (reference sequence). CDR3 DNA sequence: TGCAGTGCCCCTCGGGGTACTAGCGGGAGAAGAGATACGCAGTATTTT. Its protein product is CSAPRGTSGRRDTQYF.

J is TRBJ2-3 and V is TRBV10-1; D may be TRBD2 (6 bases). The CDR3 runs to 12 residues. Trimming stripped 6 bases from V and 7 bases from J, with 11 bases between. Germline V gives CDR1 WNHNN, CDR2 SYGVQD (reference sequence). Here the CDR3 reads CASSPGSHTQYF. CDR3 sequence (DNA): TGCGCCAGCAGCCCCGGGAGTCATACGCAGTATTTT.

This clonotype was counted many times. The rearrangement uses TRBV2 and TRBJ2-1; 10 positions agree with TRBD1. The CDR3 consists of 14 residues. Germline trimming cut 2 bases from V and 10 bases from J; bases unmatched to any gene: 5. The germline V gene has CDR1 SNHLY and CDR2 FYNNEI. The CDR3 bases are TGTGCCAGCAGTGAAAGACAGGGGGCCGGAGAGCAGTTCTTC. This translates into CASSERQGAGEQFF. The full variable domain, its missing parts supplied by reference TRBV2 and TRBJ2-1, is EPEVTQTPSHQVTQMGQEVILRCVPISNHLYFYWYRQILGQKVEFLVSFYNNEISEKSEIFDDQFSVERPDGSNFTLKIRSTKLEDSAMYFCASSERQGAGEQFFGPGTRLTVL.

This clonotype was found many times. The chain couples TRBV11-3 to TRBJ1-5, with D hard to call. Trimming stripped 5 bases from V and 0 bases from J, with 26 bases between. The CDR3 has 20 amino acids. Per germline, CDR1 SGHNT and CDR2 YENEEA. The CDR3 region is CASSTVMVKTRRDSNQPQHF. CDR3 bases: TGTGCCAGCAGCACTGTAATGGTGAAGACACGCCGCGATAGCAATCAGCCCCAGCATTTT.

This clonotype came up many times. The V call is TRBV20-1, the J call TRBJ2-1; 8 nucleotides align to TRBD2. CDR1 is DFQATT and CDR2 is SNEGSKA in the germline V gene (reference sequence). CDR3 length: 15 residues. V shed 6 bases, J shed 0 bases, and the junction held 7 bases outside the gene matches. CDR3 in DNA: TGCAGTGCGGATACTAGCGGCAGCTCCTACAATGAGCAGTTCTTC. Protein: CSADTSGSSYNEQFF.

The chain uses TRBV20-1 and TRBJ2-1, with 10 positions matching TRBD2. This CDR3 has 16 residues. Looked up from germline, CDR1 is DFQATT and CDR2 is SNEGSKA (reference sequence). J gave up 9 bases and V 6 bases, and 17 bases lay outside the gene matches. The CDR3 region is CSAPPASGSGQGEQFF. In DNA, the CDR3 is TGCAGTGCCCCCCCCGCTAGCGGGAGCGGGCAGGGTGAGCAGTTCTTC.

Many counts were recorded for this clonotype. The rearrangement uses TRBV20-1 and TRBJ2-5; no definite D call. This CDR3 comprises 12 residues. Germline V gene sequence: CDR1 DFQATT, CDR2 SNEGSKA (reference sequence). V was pared by 3 bases and J by 5 bases, with 10 bases between. CDR3: CSASTDDETQYF. In DNA, the CDR3 is TGCAGTGCTAGTACCGACGATGAGACCCAGTACTTC.

This clonotype was detected many times. The V call is TRBV27, the J call TRBJ2-1; TRBD1 is a possible D gene (5 bases). The CDR3 consists of 12 residues. From germline, CDR1 is MNHEY and CDR2 SMNVEV (reference sequence). The CDR3 DNA follows: TGTGTCACCGGACACTATGGGGATGAGCAGTTCTTC. As protein: CVTGHYGDEQFF.

The rearrangement links TRBV3-1 to TRBJ2-2; D remains ambiguous. The CDR3 sequence is 14 residues long. CDR1 is LGHDT and CDR2 is YNNKEL in the germline V gene (reference sequence). V was pared by 7 bases and J by 2 bases, with 11 bases between. CDR3 in amino acids: CASIGRLNTGELFF. CDR3 sequence (DNA): TGTGCCAGCATTGGGCGCCTCAACACCGGGGAGCTGTTTTTT.

This clonotype was seen repeatedly, ten times or more. The gene calls are TRBV20-1 and TRBJ2-5; D remains unclear. The CDR3 totals 13 residues. The V and J ends lost 5 bases and 3 bases respectively, with 13 bases between them. Looked up from germline, CDR1 is DFQATT and CDR2 is SNEGSKA (reference sequence). CDR3 nucleotides: TGCAGTGCTCCTCCCGGGCTGAAAGAGACCCAGTACTTC. It yields the protein CSAPPGLKETQYF.

The table lists this clonotype with many counts. CDR3 coding DNA: TGTGCCAGCAGTGATGGGGGGCGAGCGGGCCTTAACAATGAGCAGTTCTTC. Translated, it gives CASSDGGRAGLNNEQFF. This rearrangement joins TRBV6-1 to TRBJ2-1; D may correspond to TRBD1 or TRBD2 (6 bases each). V shed 3 bases and J shed 5 bases, with 20 bases lying between them. The CDR3 loop spans 17 amino acids. Germline values: CDR1 MNHNS, CDR2 SASEGT.

The chain is built from TRBV5-6 and TRBJ1-2; the D gene is possibly TRBD1 (6 bases). V gave up 0 bases and J gave up 4 bases, with 16 bases separating them. Per germline, CDR1 SGHDT and CDR2 YYEEEE. The CDR3 is 16 amino acids. This CDR3 is CASSLGGRAGRYGYTF. CDR3 sequence (DNA): TGTGCCAGCAGCTTGGGGGGGCGGGCAGGGCGCTATGGCTACACCTTC. Supplemented by reference TRBV5-6 and TRBJ1-2, the full variable domain reads DAGVTQSPTHLIKTRGQQVTLRCSPKSGHDTVSWYQQALGQGPQFIFQYYEEEERQRGNFPDRFSGHQFPNYSSELNVNALLLGDSALYLCASSLGGRAGRYGYTFGSGTRLTVV.

This clonotype was seen many times. The V and J genes are TRBV10-3 and TRBJ1-3; D gene unclear. Deletions cut 0 bases from V and 10 bases from J, with 7 bases between. Germline CDR1 reads ENHRY; CDR2 reads SYGVKD. CDR3 length: 12 residues. DNA for the CDR3: TGTGCCATCAGTGAGTCAACCACAACCATATATTTT. The encoded protein is CAISESTTTIYF.

This clonotype was seen many times. The chain uses TRBV28 and TRBJ2-3; 9 bases agree with TRBD1. The V gene end was trimmed by 6 bases and the J gene end by 2 bases; junction bases not matched to a gene: 21. The length of the CDR3 is 20 residues. Germline V lookup: CDR1 MDHEN, CDR2 SYDVKM. CDR3 in amino acids: CASSSGTGPIGGPYTDTQYF. Written as DNA, the CDR3 is TGTGCCAGCAGCTCCGGGACAGGGCCAATTGGGGGGCCTTACACAGATACGCAGTATTTT.